The next 19 T cell receptor beta chains were all read from a single sample in a study of PD-1 blockade in classical Hodgkin lymphoma. Time point meaning: newly diagnosed, previously untreated cHL patient sample. Magnetic negative selection of thawed PBMCs was the method by which CD4+ T cells were purified. The table came from immunoSEQ multiplex PCR; TCRdb's copy has only in-frame clones and leaves some out. This table holds roughly 16,000 clones, over 80% found once. Input material: CD4+ T cells from blood. Every receptor here comes from a human donor with classical Hodgkin lymphoma.

V gene TRBV7-9 combines with J gene TRBJ2-5; 11 bases map to TRBD2. The CDR3 loop spans 17 amino acids. In germline, CDR1 is SEHNR, CDR2 FQNEAQ (reference sequence). The ends lost 5 bases at V and 3 bases at J; junction bases unmatched: 11. The CDR3 loop reads CASSPRERLAGKETQYF. In DNA form, the CDR3 reads TGTGCCAGCAGCCCTCGGGAGAGACTAGCGGGAAAAGAGACCCAGTACTTC.

V gene TRBV10-1 combines with J gene TRBJ1-5; tentative D call: TRBD1 (5 bases). Trimming removed 0 bases from V and 5 bases from J, with 5 bases in between. Looked up from germline, CDR1 is WNHNN and CDR2 is SYGVQD (reference sequence). CDR3 length: 13 residues. The CDR3 region is CASSESRDQPQHF. CDR3 in DNA: TGCGCCAGCAGTGAGTCCAGGGATCAGCCCCAGCATTTT.

The CDR3 coding sequence is TGTGCCAGCAGCCCGCCCCTAGCCGACTACGAGCAGTACTTC. Translating gives CASSPPLADYEQYF. The J gene is TRBJ2-7, the V gene TRBV7-9, with TRBD2 as a possible D gene (5 bases). Looked up from germline, CDR1 is SEHNR and CDR2 is FQNEAQ (reference sequence). The CDR3 loop spans 14 amino acids. V dropped 5 bases and J dropped 3 bases, with 14 bases sitting between them.

The chain carries TRBV7-3 and TRBJ2-3; perhaps TRBD2 as D (5 bases). Germline CDR1 reads SGHTA; CDR2 reads FQGTGA. The CDR3 extends over 15 amino acids. The V end was cut by 1 base, the J end by 0 bases, with 8 bases between. The CDR3 sequence is CASSLNSASTDTQYF. The CDR3 nucleotides read TGTGCCAGCAGCTTAAATAGCGCCAGCACAGATACGCAGTATTTT.

V gene TRBV11-2 combines with J gene TRBJ1-1; tentative D call: TRBD1 (5 bases). The CDR3 extends over 16 amino acids. Germline V CDR1 and CDR2: SGHAT, FQNNGV. V lost 5 bases and J 2 bases, leaving 18 bases between the germline ends. The CDR3 sequence: CASSRWRGRTNTEAFF. CDR3 bases: TGTGCCAGCAGCCGATGGAGGGGACGGACTAACACTGAAGCTTTCTTT.

The chain carries TRBV11-3 and TRBJ2-7; possible D gene TRBD1, 5 bases. Germline V gene data show CDR1 as SGHNT and CDR2 as YENEEA. This CDR3 comprises 14 residues. V gave up 5 bases and J gave up 2 bases, with 13 bases separating them. CDR3 protein: CASSAHQGAYEQYF. Written as DNA, the CDR3 is TGTGCCAGCAGCGCACACCAAGGGGCCTACGAGCAGTACTTC.

The chain recombines TRBV20-1 with TRBJ2-3; D is undetermined. Between the trimmed V and J ends, which lost 3 bases and 1 base, there was a span of 2 bases. The germline gives CDR1 DFQATT, CDR2 SNEGSKA (reference sequence). This CDR3 has 11 residues. CDR3 in DNA: TGCAGTGCTAGTCGCACAGATACGCAGTATTTT. Protein product: CSASRTDTQYF.

As DNA, the CDR3 is TGTGCCAGCAGTCTTCAAATCTACGAGCAGTACTTC. It is translated as CASSLQIYEQYF. This chain joins TRBV7-2 and TRBJ2-7; no clear D gene. Trimming left V 6 bases short and J 3 bases short, with 9 bases between. The CDR3 runs to 12 residues. Germline V gene sequence: CDR1 SGHTA, CDR2 FQGNSA. The variable domain in full, completed from reference TRBV7-2 and TRBJ2-7, reads GAGVSQSPSNKVTEKGKDVELRCDPISGHTALYWYRQSLGQGLEFLIYFQGNSAPDKSGLPSDRFSAERTGGSVSTLTIQRTQQEDSAVYLCASSLQIYEQYFGPGTRLTVT.

J is TRBJ2-6 and V is TRBV6-4; D is ambiguous. The CDR3 length is 15 residues. Per the germline V gene, CDR1 is MRHNA and CDR2 is SNTAGT. The V gene lost 4 bases and the J gene lost 2 bases, with 9 bases spanning the gap. The CDR3 DNA is TGTGCCAGCAGTGCCGAAGAGACTGGGGCCAACGTCCTGACTTTC. It codes for CASSAEETGANVLTF.

This clone has only one observation. This sequence joins TRBV10-3 and TRBJ2-7; 8 nucleotides line up with TRBD1. The germline V gene has CDR1 ENHRY and CDR2 SYGVKD. The V segment lost 7 bases and the J segment 3 bases; nucleotides outside the gene matches: 8. The CDR3 contains 14 residues. The CDR3 bases are TGTGCCATCAACTTGACAGGGGCCCACTACGAGCAGTACTTC. This encodes CAINLTGAHYEQYF.

This clone was counted once. CDR3 bases: TGTGCCAGCAGCTTAACCTCCGCGGAGACCCAGTACTTC. Translating it yields CASSLTSAETQYF. The V call is TRBV11-3, the J call TRBJ2-5; D not certain. Trimming pared 2 bases from V and 5 bases from J, leaving 9 bases between. Germline V lookup: CDR1 SGHNT, CDR2 YENEEA. The CDR3 totals 13 residues.

The chain has TRBV5-1 and TRBJ2-1; D call uncertain. V lost 0 bases to trimming and J lost 0 bases, with 7 bases between them. In germline, CDR1 is SGHRS, CDR2 YFSETQ. This CDR3 is built from 15 residues. DNA of the CDR3: TGCGCCAGCAGCTTGGAACTGAGCTCCTACAATGAGCAGTTCTTC. Protein: CASSLELSSYNEQFF.

The chain combines TRBV10-1 with TRBJ1-6; D gene uncertain. This CDR3 comprises 11 residues. Trimming took 2 bases from V and 9 from J, leaving 2 bases between them. CDR1 and CDR2 (germline): WNHNN, SYGVQD (reference sequence). CDR3 sequence: CASSEASPLHF. As DNA, the CDR3 is TGCGCCAGCAGTGAGGCTTCACCCCTCCACTTT.

This clone is a singleton in its sample. The chain is built from TRBV9 and TRBJ1-4; D perhaps matches TRBD1 (5 bases). The V and J ends lost 4 bases and 6 bases respectively, with 13 bases between them. The length of the CDR3 is 14 residues. Germline CDR1 and CDR2: SGDLS and YYNGEE. The CDR3 reads CASSPGNADEKLFF. CDR3 bases: TGTGCCAGCAGCCCAGGGAATGCGGATGAAAAACTGTTTTTT.

The V and J genes are TRBV27 and TRBJ1-1; 7 bases are shared with TRBD1. V shed 7 bases and J 1 base; nucleotides not matched to a gene: 3. Germline V gives CDR1 MNHEY, CDR2 SMNVEV (reference sequence). The CDR3 length is 13 residues. This CDR3 is CASNYRGNTEAFF. DNA of the CDR3: TGTGCCAGCAACTACAGGGGGAACACTGAAGCTTTCTTT.

This sequence joins TRBV9 and TRBJ1-1; D remains ambiguous. The ends were cut back, 0 bases at V and 9 bases at J, with 9 bases in the middle. Germline CDR1 SGDLS, CDR2 YYNGEE. CDR3 length: 12 amino acids. CDR3 sequence (DNA): TGTGCCAGCAGCGTAGTTGAGGGTCAAGCTTTCTTT. The encoded protein is CASSVVEGQAFF.

The V and J genes are TRBV5-1 and TRBJ1-4; D unclear. CDR3 size: 13 residues. CDR1 and CDR2 (germline): SGHRS, YFSETQ. V lost 0 bases and J 4 bases, leaving 4 bases between the germline ends. The CDR3 spells CASSLDHNEKLFF. For the CDR3, the DNA is TGCGCCAGCAGCTTGGACCATAATGAAAAACTGTTTTTT.

The count of this clone is one. The rearrangement uses TRBV10-3 and TRBJ2-5, with D possibly being TRBD2 (6 bases). The DNA end is more similar to TRBJ2-7, so the J call may be wrong. The germline CDR1 and CDR2 sequences are ENHRY and SYGVKD. The CDR3 sequence is 15 residues long. The CDR3 reads CAIRYDPTRVYEQYF. The CDR3 DNA sequence: TGTGCCATCAGATACGACCCGACTAGGGTCTACGAGCAGTACTTC.

The chain combines TRBV2 with TRBJ1-5; 8 bases align to TRBD1. Germline assignment: CDR1 SNHLY and CDR2 FYNNEI. This CDR3 comprises 14 residues. Unmatched junction bases numbered 9, after V lost 7 bases and J lost 7 bases. The CDR3 loop reads CASTWQGARQPQHF. The CDR3 DNA follows: TGTGCCAGCACTTGGCAGGGGGCTAGGCAGCCCCAGCATTTT.